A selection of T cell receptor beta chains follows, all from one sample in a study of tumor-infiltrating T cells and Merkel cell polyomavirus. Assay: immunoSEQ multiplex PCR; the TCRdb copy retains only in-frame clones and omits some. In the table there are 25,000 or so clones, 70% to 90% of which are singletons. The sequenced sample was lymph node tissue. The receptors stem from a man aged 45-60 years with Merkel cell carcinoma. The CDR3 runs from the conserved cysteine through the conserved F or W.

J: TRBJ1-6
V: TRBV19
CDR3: CASTREGYNSPLHF

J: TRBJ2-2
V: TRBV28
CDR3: CASSLLAGANTGELFF

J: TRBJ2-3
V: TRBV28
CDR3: CASSSNWETQYF

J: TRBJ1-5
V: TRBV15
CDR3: CATSPPHPGNGRSNQPQHF

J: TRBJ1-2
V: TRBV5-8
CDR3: CASSLDGDRLNDYGYTF

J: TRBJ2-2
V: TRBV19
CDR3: CASSSLAGNTGELFF

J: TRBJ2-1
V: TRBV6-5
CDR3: CASSYSGGGYNEQFF

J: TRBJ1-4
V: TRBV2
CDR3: CASSESGLMNEKLFF

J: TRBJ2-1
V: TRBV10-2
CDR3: CASSLAGGMYEQFF

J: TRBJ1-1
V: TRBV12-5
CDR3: CASGVDGGSEAFF

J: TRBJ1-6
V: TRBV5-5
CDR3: CASSLGTGSNSPLHF

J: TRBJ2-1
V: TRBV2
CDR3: CASRAGTSGSDEQFF

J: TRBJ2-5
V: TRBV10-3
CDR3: CAIRPGVQETQYF

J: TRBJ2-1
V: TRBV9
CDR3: CASSPTPSGYNEQFF

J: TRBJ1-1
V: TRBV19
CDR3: CASSGDRWNTEAFF

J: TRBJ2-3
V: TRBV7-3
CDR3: CASSLSGGATDTQYF

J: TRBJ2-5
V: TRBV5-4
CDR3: CASSLAAVAGVETQYF

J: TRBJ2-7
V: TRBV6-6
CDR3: CASTRDSKTYEQYF

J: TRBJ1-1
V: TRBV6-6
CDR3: CASSSRVGQTNTEAFF

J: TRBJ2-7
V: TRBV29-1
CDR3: CSVYAGGSSYEQYF

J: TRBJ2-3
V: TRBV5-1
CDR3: CASSLSGGPGDTQYF

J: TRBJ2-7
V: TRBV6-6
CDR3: CASTPIGGDSYEQYF

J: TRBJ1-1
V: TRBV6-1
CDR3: CASTAGGATEAFF

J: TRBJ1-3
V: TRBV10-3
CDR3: CAISESIDTIYF

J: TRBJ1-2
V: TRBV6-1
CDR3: CASSEEVALNYGYTF

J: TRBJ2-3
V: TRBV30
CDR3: CAWRTPQFTDTQYF

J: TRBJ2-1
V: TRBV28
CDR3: CASSRPGTSGNNEQFF

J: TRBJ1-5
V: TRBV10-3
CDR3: CAISDGGYNQPQHF

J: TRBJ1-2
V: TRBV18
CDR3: CASSPASEGGYTF

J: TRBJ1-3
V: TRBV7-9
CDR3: CASRTDSLSGNTIYF

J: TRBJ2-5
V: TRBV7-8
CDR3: CASSIPLAGGETQYF

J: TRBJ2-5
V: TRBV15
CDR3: CATTKRHEETQYF

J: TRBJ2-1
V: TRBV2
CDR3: CASMPGINEQFF

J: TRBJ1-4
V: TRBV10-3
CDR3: CAIGRGDGEKLFF

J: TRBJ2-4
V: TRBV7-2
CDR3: CASSLVGGGGIQYF

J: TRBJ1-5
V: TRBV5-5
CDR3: CASSLSGGTVYQPQHF

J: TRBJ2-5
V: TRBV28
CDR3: CASSLTARRETQYF